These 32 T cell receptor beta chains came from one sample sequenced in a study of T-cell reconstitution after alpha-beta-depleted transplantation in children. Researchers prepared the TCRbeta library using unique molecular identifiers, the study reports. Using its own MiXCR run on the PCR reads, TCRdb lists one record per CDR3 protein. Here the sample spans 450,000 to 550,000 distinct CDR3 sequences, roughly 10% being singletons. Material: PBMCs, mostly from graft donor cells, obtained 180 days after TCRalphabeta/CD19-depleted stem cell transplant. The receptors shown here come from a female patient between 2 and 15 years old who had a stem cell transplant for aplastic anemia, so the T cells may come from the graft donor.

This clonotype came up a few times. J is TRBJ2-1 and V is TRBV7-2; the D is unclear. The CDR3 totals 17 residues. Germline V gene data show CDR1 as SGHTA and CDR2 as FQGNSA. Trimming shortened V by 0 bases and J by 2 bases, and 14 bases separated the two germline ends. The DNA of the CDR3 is TGTGCCAGCAGCTTAGCGTTACCCCACACAACCTACAATGAGCAGTTCTTC. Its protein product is CASSLALPHTTYNEQFF.

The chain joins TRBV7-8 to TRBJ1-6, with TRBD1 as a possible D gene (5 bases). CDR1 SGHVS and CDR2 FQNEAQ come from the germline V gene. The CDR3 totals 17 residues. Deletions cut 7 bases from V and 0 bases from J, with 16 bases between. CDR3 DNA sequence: TGTGCCAGCACCCGTTGGCAGGGCCGCTCCTATAATTCACCCCTCCACTTT. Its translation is CASTRWQGRSYNSPLHF.

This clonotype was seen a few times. CDR3 amino acids: CASSLTGVAGYNEQFF. Written as DNA, the CDR3 is TGTGCCAGCAGCCTAACGGGGGTAGCGGGGTACAATGAGCAGTTCTTC. The rearrangement uses TRBV7-2 and TRBJ2-1; 8 bases match TRBD2. Germline CDR1 and CDR2: SGHTA and FQGNSA. The CDR3 has 16 residues. V dropped 5 bases and J dropped 4; count of bases not matched to a gene: 10.

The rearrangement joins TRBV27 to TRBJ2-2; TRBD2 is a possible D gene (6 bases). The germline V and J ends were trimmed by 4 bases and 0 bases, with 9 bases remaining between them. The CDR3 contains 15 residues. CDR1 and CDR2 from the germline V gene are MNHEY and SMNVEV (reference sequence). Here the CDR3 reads CASSWRASNTGELFF. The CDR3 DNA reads TGTGCCAGCAGTTGGAGGGCCTCGAACACCGGGGAGCTGTTTTTT.

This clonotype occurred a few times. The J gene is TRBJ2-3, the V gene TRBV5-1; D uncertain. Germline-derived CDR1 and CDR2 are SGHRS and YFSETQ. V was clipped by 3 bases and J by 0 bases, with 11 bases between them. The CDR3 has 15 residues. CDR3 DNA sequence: TGCGCCAGCAGCTGGGCCCGTTCTAGCACAGATACGCAGTATTTT. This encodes CASSWARSSTDTQYF.

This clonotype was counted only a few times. The CDR3 nucleotides read TGCAGTGCTAAACTAGCGGGGACCTACGAGCAGTACGTC. Translated: CSAKLAGTYEQYV. The chain links TRBV20-1 to TRBJ2-7; 10 nucleotides agree with TRBD2. Losses at the gene ends were 4 bases for V and 2 bases for J; bases not matched to a gene: 2. Looked up from germline, CDR1 is DFQATT and CDR2 is SNEGSKA (reference sequence). This CDR3 has 13 residues.

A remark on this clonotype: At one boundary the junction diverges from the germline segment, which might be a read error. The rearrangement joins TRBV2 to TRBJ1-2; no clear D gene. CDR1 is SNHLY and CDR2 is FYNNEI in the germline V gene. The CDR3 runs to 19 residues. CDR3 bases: TGTACCAGCAGTTTAACCCTCGCCTGGGTGACGGTCACTAACTATGGCTACACCTTC. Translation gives CTSSLTLAWVTVTNYGYTF.

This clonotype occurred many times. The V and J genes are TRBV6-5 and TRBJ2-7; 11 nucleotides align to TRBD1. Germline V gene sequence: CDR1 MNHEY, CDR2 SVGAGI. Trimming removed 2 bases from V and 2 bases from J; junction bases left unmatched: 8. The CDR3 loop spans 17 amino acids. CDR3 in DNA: TGTGCCAGCAGTTACCCGCACCGGGACAGGGGGACCTACGAGCAGTACTTC. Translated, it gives CASSYPHRDRGTYEQYF.

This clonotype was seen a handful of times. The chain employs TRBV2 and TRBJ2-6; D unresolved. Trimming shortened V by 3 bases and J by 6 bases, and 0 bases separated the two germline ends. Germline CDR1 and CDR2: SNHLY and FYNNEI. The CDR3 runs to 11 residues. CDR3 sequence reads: CASSEANVLTF. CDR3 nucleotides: TGTGCCAGCAGTGAGGCCAACGTCCTGACTTTC.

The DNA for the CDR3 is TGTGCCAGTAGACCCTATCCTAGCGGGGATGACAGGGGGCTGCCCTACGAGCAGTACGTT. This codes for CASRPYPSGDDRGLPYEQYV. The gene calls are TRBV19 and TRBJ2-7; possible D gene TRBD1, 10 bases. Germline-derived CDR1 and CDR2 are LNHDA and SQIVND (reference sequence). The CDR3 has 20 amino acids.

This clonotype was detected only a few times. Here the CDR3 reads CASSSIGLASGGTDTQYF. The CDR3 DNA follows: TGTGCCAGCAGTTCAATCGGGTTGGCTAGCGGGGGGACAGATACGCAGTATTTT. This chain links TRBV27 with TRBJ2-3, with TRBD2 matching over 11 bases. Germline assignment: CDR1 MNHEY and CDR2 SMNVEV (reference sequence). Germline trimming cut 4 bases from V and 3 bases from J; bases unmatched to any gene: 12. The CDR3 has 18 residues.

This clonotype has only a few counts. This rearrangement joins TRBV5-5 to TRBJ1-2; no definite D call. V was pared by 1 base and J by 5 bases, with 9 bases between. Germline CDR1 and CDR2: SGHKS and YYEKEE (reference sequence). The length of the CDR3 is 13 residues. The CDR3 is CASSLLAAYGYTF. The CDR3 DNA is TGTGCCAGCAGCTTGTTGGCAGCATATGGCTACACCTTC.

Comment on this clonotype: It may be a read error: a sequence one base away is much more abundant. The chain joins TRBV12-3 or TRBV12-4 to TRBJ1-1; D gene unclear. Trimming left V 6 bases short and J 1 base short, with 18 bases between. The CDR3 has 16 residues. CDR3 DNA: TGTGCCAGCAGCCGGTCCCCCACAGAAGGGAACACTGAAGCTTTCTTT. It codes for CASSRSPTEGNTEAFF.

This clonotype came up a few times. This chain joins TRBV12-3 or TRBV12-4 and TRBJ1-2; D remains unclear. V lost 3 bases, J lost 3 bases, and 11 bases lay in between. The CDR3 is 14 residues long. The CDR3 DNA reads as TGTGCCAGCAGTTTCACGGGCGCCCACTATGGCTACACCTTC. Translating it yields CASSFTGAHYGYTF.

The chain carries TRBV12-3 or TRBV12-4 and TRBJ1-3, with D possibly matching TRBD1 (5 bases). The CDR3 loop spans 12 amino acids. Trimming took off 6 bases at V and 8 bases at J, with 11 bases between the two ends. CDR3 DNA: TGTGCCAGCAGCCTCGGGACGTACACCATATATTTT. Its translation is CASSLGTYTIYF.

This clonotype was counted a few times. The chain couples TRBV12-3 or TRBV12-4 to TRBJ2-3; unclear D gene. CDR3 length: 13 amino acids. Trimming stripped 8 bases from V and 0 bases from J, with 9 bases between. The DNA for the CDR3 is TGTGCCAGCGGGCCTTCTAGCACAGATACGCAGTATTTT. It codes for CASGPSSTDTQYF.

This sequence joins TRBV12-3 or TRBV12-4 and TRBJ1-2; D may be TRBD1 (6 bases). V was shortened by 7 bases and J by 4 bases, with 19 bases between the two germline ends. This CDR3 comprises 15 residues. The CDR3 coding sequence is TGTGCCAGCACCAGGACAGCAACTAACACCTATGGCTACACCTTC. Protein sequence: CASTRTATNTYGYTF.

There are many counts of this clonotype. The CDR3 nucleotides are TGCGCCAGCAGCGCGTGGACAGGTATTGTAGAGACCCAGTACTTC. Protein: CASSAWTGIVETQYF. The chain has TRBV5-1 and TRBJ2-5; 7 nucleotides align to TRBD1. The CDR3 spans 15 residues. Per germline, CDR1 SGHRS and CDR2 YFSETQ. V lost 4 bases to trimming and J lost 4 bases; unmatched junction nucleotides: 10. Drawing the rest from reference TRBV5-1 and TRBJ2-5, the complete variable domain is KAGVTQTPRYLIKTRGQQVTLSCSPISGHRSVSWYQQTPGQGLQFLFEYFSETQRNKGNFPGRFSGRQFSNSRSEMNVSTLELGDSALYLCASSAWTGIVETQYFGPGTRLLVL.

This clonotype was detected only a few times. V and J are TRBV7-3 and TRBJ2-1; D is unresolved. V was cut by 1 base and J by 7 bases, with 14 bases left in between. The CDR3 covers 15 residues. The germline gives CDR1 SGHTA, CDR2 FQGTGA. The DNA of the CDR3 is TGTGCCAGCAGCTTAAATCCACGGGTACGGAATGAGCAGTTCTTC. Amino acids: CASSLNPRVRNEQFF.

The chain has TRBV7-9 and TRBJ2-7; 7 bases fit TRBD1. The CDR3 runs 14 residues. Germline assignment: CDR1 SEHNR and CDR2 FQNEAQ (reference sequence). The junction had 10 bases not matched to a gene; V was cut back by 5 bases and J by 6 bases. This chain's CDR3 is CASSPGQGDREQYV. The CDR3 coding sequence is TGTGCCAGCAGCCCGGGGCAGGGGGATCGCGAGCAGTACGTC.

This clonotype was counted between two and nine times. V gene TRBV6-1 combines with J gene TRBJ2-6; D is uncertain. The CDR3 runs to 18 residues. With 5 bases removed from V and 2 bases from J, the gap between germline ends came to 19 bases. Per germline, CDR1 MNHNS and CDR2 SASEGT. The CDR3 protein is CASSQQPPRWAGANVLTF. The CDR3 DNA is TGTGCCAGCAGTCAACAACCCCCTAGGTGGGCTGGGGCCAACGTCCTGACTTTC.

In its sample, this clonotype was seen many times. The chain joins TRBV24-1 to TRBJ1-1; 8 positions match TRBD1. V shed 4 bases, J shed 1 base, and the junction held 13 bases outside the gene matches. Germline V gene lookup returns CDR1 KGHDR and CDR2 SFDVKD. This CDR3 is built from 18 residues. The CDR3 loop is CATSDPDRAKLQNTEAFF. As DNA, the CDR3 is TGTGCCACCAGTGACCCGGACAGGGCCAAGTTACAGAACACTGAAGCTTTCTTT.

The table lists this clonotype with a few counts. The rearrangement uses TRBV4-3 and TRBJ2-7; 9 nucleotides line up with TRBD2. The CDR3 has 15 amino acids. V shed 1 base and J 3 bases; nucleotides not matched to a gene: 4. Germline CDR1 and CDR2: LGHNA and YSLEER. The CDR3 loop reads CASSQGTSEYYEQYF. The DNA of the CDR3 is TGCGCCAGCAGCCAAGGGACTAGCGAATACTACGAGCAGTACTTC.

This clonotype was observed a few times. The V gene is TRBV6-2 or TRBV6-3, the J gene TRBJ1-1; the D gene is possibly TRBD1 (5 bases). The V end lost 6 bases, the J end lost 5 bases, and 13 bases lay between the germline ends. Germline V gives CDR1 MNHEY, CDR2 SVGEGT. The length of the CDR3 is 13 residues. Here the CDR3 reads CASRRYRRTEAFF. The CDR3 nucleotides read TGTGCCAGCAGACGATACAGGAGGACTGAAGCTTTCTTT.

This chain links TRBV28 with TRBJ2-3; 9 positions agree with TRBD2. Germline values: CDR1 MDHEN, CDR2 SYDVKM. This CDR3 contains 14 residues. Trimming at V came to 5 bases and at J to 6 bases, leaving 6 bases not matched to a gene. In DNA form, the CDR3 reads TGTGCCAGCAGTCTCCGGACTAGCGAGGATACGCAGTATTTT. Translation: CASSLRTSEDTQYF.

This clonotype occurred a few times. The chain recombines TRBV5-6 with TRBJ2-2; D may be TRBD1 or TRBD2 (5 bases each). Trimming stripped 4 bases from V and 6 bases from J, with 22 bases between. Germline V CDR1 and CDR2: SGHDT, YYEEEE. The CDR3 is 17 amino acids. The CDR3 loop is CASSNPRDGVGAGELFF. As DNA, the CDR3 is TGTGCCAGCAGCAACCCCCGGGACGGCGTGGGGGCCGGGGAGCTGTTTTTT.

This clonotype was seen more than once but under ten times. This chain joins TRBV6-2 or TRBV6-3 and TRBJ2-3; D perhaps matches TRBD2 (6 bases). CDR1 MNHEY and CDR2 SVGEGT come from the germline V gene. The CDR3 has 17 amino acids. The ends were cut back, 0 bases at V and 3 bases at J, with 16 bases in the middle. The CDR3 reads CASSYSFLAQETDTQYF. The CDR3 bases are TGTGCCAGCAGTTACTCATTCCTAGCGCAAGAAACAGATACGCAGTATTTT.

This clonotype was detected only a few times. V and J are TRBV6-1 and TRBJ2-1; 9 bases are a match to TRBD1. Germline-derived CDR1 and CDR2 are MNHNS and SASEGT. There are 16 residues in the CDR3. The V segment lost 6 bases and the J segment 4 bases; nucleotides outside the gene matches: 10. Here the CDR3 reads CASRPTTGTGYNEQFF. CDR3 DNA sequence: TGTGCCAGCAGACCGACAACCGGGACAGGGTACAATGAGCAGTTCTTC.

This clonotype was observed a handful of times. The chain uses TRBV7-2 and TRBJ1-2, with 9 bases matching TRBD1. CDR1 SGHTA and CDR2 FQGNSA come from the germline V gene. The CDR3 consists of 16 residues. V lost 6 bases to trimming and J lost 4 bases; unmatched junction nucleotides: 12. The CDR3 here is CASSSYPQGAVYGYTF. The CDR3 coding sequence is TGTGCCAGCAGTTCCTACCCACAGGGGGCTGTCTATGGCTACACCTTC.

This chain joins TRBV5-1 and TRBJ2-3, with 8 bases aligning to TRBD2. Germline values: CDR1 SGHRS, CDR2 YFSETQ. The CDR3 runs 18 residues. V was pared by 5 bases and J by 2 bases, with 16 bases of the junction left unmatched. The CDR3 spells CASSPRRAGVGITDTQYF. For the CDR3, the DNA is TGCGCCAGCAGTCCCCGAAGAGCGGGAGTCGGGATCACAGATACGCAGTATTTT.

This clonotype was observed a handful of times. Written as DNA, the CDR3 is TGTGCCAGCAGCATCCCGGGGACAGTTGATTCACCCCTCCACTTT. Translated, it gives CASSIPGTVDSPLHF. The chain has TRBV11-2 and TRBJ1-6; 7 bases are shared with TRBD1. The germline V gene has CDR1 SGHAT and CDR2 FQNNGV. The CDR3 contains 15 residues. The trim removed 5 bases at V and 8 bases at J, leaving 9 bases unmatched.

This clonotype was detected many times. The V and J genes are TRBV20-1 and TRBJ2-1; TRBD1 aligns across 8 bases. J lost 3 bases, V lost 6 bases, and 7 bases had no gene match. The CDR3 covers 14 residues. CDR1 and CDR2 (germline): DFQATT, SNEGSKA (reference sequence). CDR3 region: CSAGRDRSYNEQFF. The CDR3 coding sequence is TGCAGTGCGGGCCGGGACAGGAGCTACAATGAGCAGTTCTTC.